The rows below give T cell receptor beta chains drawn from one sample of a study of shared clonotypes between healthy human individuals. The protocol was immunoSEQ multiplex PCR, while the TCRdb copy is restricted to in-frame clones and leaves out a portion. The table records about 2 million clones, approximately 94% of them present only once. Sequencing was done on a sample of naive CD8+ T cells sorted from blood. The receptors originated from a man aged 18-30 years in good health. Both conserved end residues are part of each CDR3. Each record gives: V gene, J gene, D gene, clone size, CDR3 length, CDR3 protein, CDR3 DNA. A D gene is named only where the DNA matches it firmly. Not every row has a clone size; where given, it reads once, few, many or a size class.

V: TRBV5-6
J: TRBJ2-7
D: TRBD2
size: -
length: 15
CDR3: CASSLETSGGYEQYF
DNA: TGTGCCAGCAGCTTGGAAACTAGCGGGGGATACGAGCAGTACTTC

V: TRBV7-2
J: TRBJ2-3
D: -
size: -
length: 12
CDR3: CASSYQLDTQYF
DNA: TGTGCCAGCAGCTATCAGTTGGATACGCAGTATTTT

V: TRBV5-1
J: TRBJ1-1
D: -
size: -
length: 12
CDR3: CASRRENTEAFF
DNA: TGCGCCAGCAGAAGGGAGAACACTGAAGCTTTCTTT

V: TRBV4-1
J: TRBJ1-4
D: -
size: -
length: 14
CDR3: CASSLRQDNEKLFF
DNA: TGCGCCAGCAGCCTACGACAGGATAATGAAAAACTGTTTTTT

V: TRBV4-1
J: TRBJ2-3
D: -
size: -
length: 17
CDR3: CASSQVGRDSEADTQYF
DNA: TGCGCCAGCAGCCAAGTTGGGAGGGACAGCGAAGCAGATACGCAGTATTTT

V: TRBV9
J: TRBJ2-1
D: -
size: -
length: 15
CDR3: CASSVVSRVNNEQFF
DNA: TGTGCCAGCAGCGTAGTAAGCAGGGTGAACAATGAGCAGTTCTTC

V: TRBV7-9
J: TRBJ1-1
D: -
size: -
length: 16
CDR3: CASRTAPGILNTEAFF
DNA: TGTGCCAGCAGAACGGCTCCAGGGATTCTCAACACTGAAGCTTTCTTT

V: TRBV5-8
J: TRBJ2-7
D: -
size: -
length: 16
CDR3: CASSLADGLSHHEQYF
DNA: TGTGCCAGCAGCTTGGCCGATGGACTGAGCCACCACGAGCAGTACTTC

V: TRBV5-1
J: TRBJ2-3
D: -
size: once
length: 14
CDR3: CASSLYVSTDTQYF
DNA: TGCGCCAGCAGCCTGTACGTTAGCACAGATACGCAGTATTTT

V: TRBV6-5
J: TRBJ1-6
D: TRBD1
size: -
length: 15
CDR3: CASSSLGQGDSPLHF
DNA: TGTGCCAGCAGTAGTCTGGGACAGGGGGATTCACCCCTCCACTTT